A single sample is the source of the 28 T cell receptor beta chains below, sequenced in a study of beta chain features in type 1 diabetes. Since all of the isolated RNA was reverse transcribed, expressed TCRB transcripts were what got sequenced. Sequenced by immunoSEQ multiplex PCR; TCRdb stores in-frame clones only, minus some. This table has about 150,000 clones, more than 9.5% appearing once. Sequencing used central memory CD4+ T cells from blood. The receptor set was obtained from a man between 18 and 35 years old in good health.

This clone came up a few times. The rearrangement uses TRBV29-1 and TRBJ1-4; 10 bases map to TRBD1. This CDR3 region has 13 residues. Per the germline V gene, CDR1 is SQVTM and CDR2 is ANQGSEA. Unmatched junction bases numbered 2, after V lost 7 bases and J lost 3 bases. The chain's CDR3 is CSGGQGPNEKLFF. The DNA for the CDR3 is TGCAGCGGGGGACAGGGGCCTAATGAAAAACTGTTTTTT. The full variable domain, in which reference TRBV29-1 and TRBJ1-4 provide the parts outside the CDR3, is SAVISQKPSRDICQRGTSLTIQCQVDSQVTMMFWYRQQPGQSLTLIATANQGSEATYESGFVIDKFPISRPNLTFSTLTVSNMSPEDSSIYLCSGGQGPNEKLFFGSGTQLSVL.

This chain joins TRBV29-1 and TRBJ2-7; 10 nucleotides agree with TRBD2. Unmatched junction bases numbered 6, after V lost 6 bases and J lost 1 base. The length of the CDR3 is 14 residues. Looked up from germline, CDR1 is SQVTM and CDR2 is ANQGSEA. CDR3 in amino acids: CSVEPAGGSYEQYF. The CDR3 DNA follows: TGCAGCGTCGAACCAGCGGGAGGGTCCTACGAGCAGTACTTC.

This clone turned up a few times. The chain has TRBV7-3 and TRBJ2-1, with a tentative D call TRBD2 (5 bases). The length of the CDR3 is 13 residues. The germline V gene has CDR1 SGHTA and CDR2 FQGTGA. V was pared by 8 bases and J by 6 bases, with 14 bases between. CDR3 nucleotide sequence: TGTGCCAGCGGTGGAGGTTGGGGCAATGAGCAGTTCTTC. Protein sequence: CASGGGWGNEQFF.

The rearrangement uses TRBV2 and TRBJ2-1; TRBD2 aligns across 11 bases. V shed 2 bases and J 6 bases; nucleotides not matched to a gene: 12. The germline V gene encodes CDR1 SNHLY and CDR2 FYNNEI. The CDR3 runs 18 residues. The DNA for the CDR3 is TGTGCCAGCAGTGAATTGGGTAGCGGGAGGGCCGGAATCAATGAGCAGTTCTTC. Its protein is CASSELGSGRAGINEQFF.

This clone came up a few times. The chain couples TRBV7-2 to TRBJ1-2; D gene unclear. V lost 5 bases, J lost 4 bases, and 17 bases lay in between. This CDR3 comprises 15 residues. Per germline, CDR1 SGHTA and CDR2 FQGNSA. In DNA, the CDR3 is TGTGCCAGCAGCCCCCGAATTAGGAACGGCTATGGCTACACCTTC. This sequence encodes CASSPRIRNGYGYTF.

The V call is TRBV18, the J call TRBJ2-5; the match to TRBD2 covers 7 bases. This CDR3 region has 15 residues. Germline lookup yields CDR1 KGHSH and CDR2 LQKENI. The V segment lost 0 bases and the J segment 5 bases; nucleotides outside the gene matches: 6. DNA for the CDR3: TGTGCCAGCTCACCACCTGAGACTAGCAGTGAGACCCAGTACTTC. It yields the protein CASSPPETSSETQYF.

This clone came up a few times. A much bigger clone sits one base away, suggesting this may be a read error. This chain connects TRBV7-2 to TRBJ2-5; D call uncertain. Trimming left V 5 bases short and J 0 bases short, with 4 bases between. Germline CDR1 SGHTA, CDR2 FQGNSA. This CDR3 contains 12 residues. The CDR3 loop reads CASSRYQETQYF. The CDR3 nucleotides are TGTGCCAGCAGCCGGTACCAAGAGACCCAGTACTTC.

The V and J genes are TRBV5-1 and TRBJ1-6; a possible D gene is TRBD1 (5 bases). V was cut by 0 bases and J by 7 bases, with 8 bases left in between. Germline CDR1 reads SGHRS; CDR2 reads YFSETQ. The CDR3 is 14 residues long. The CDR3 loop is CASSLEGRNSPLHF. In nucleotides, the CDR3 is TGCGCCAGCAGCTTGGAGGGACGGAATTCACCCCTCCACTTT.

The sample holds many counts of this clone. V gene TRBV28 combines with J gene TRBJ1-2; D might be TRBD1 (5 bases). Trimming removed 4 bases at V and 7 bases at J, with 13 bases between. CDR1 and CDR2 from the germline V gene are MDHEN and SYDVKM. The CDR3 has 13 residues. CDR3 region: CASSSLGRGGYTF. For the CDR3, the DNA is TGTGCCAGCAGTTCCCTGGGGAGGGGTGGCTACACCTTC.

The CDR3, as DNA: TGTGCCTGGAGTGATCCCTCTAGCGGGGGGGAAGATACGCAGTATTTT. This sequence encodes CAWSDPSSGGEDTQYF. V is TRBV30 and J is TRBJ2-3; TRBD2 agrees at 12 bases. This CDR3 comprises 16 residues. With V trimmed by 1 base and J by 5 bases, 7 bases remained unmatched. Germline assignment: CDR1 GTSNPN and CDR2 SVGIG (reference sequence).

This clone has only a few counts. The rearrangement uses TRBV2 and TRBJ2-3; weak D call: TRBD1 (6 bases). Germline V gene sequence: CDR1 SNHLY, CDR2 FYNNEI. The germline V and J ends were trimmed by 9 bases and 0 bases, with 7 bases remaining between them. The CDR3 is 12 amino acids. The CDR3 DNA is TGTGCCAGACAGGGCAGCACAGATACGCAGTATTTT. Translation: CARQGSTDTQYF.

The chain recombines TRBV30 with TRBJ1-5, with a weak D call TRBD1 (5 bases). The CDR3 extends over 14 amino acids. Per germline, CDR1 GTSNPN and CDR2 SVGIG (reference sequence). V shed 4 bases and J shed 2 bases, with 12 bases lying between them. The CDR3 bases are TGTGCCTGGACCGCCTCAGGGCGCAATCAGCCCCAGCATTTT. It yields the protein CAWTASGRNQPQHF.

This sequence joins TRBV5-1 and TRBJ2-7; no clear D gene. Germline V gene lookup returns CDR1 SGHRS and CDR2 YFSETQ. The CDR3 is 12 residues long. Trimming shortened V by 6 bases and J by 3 bases, and 10 bases separated the two germline ends. This chain's CDR3 is CASNDNNYEQYF. The CDR3 DNA sequence: TGCGCCAGCAACGACAACAACTACGAGCAGTACTTC.

This sequence joins TRBV11-2 and TRBJ2-7, with 7 bases aligning to TRBD1. The CDR3 has 15 residues. V dropped 4 bases and J dropped 7; count of bases not matched to a gene: 13. Germline CDR1 and CDR2: SGHAT and FQNNGV. CDR3 DNA sequence: TGTGCCAGCAGCTCATCACTGACAGGGCCCTCAGAGCAGTACTTC. Translated: CASSSSLTGPSEQYF.

The chain recombines TRBV30 with TRBJ2-6; 11 nucleotides match TRBD1. This CDR3 region has 16 residues. The junction had 4 bases not matched to a gene; V was cut back by 6 bases and J by 0 bases. From germline, CDR1 is GTSNPN and CDR2 SVGIG (reference sequence). CDR3 sequence: CACGQGALSGANVLTF. The CDR3 nucleotides read TGTGCCTGCGGACAGGGGGCGCTCTCTGGGGCCAACGTCCTGACTTTC.

This clone occurred many times. The chain uses TRBV7-2 and TRBJ2-1, with 14 bases matching TRBD2. Germline V gene data show CDR1 as SGHTA and CDR2 as FQGNSA. The CDR3 contains 15 residues. The V and J ends lost 4 bases and 6 bases, in that order; junction bases with no gene match: 2. This CDR3 is CASSSTSGRANEQFF. In nucleotides, the CDR3 is TGTGCCAGCAGCTCGACTAGCGGGAGGGCCAATGAGCAGTTCTTC.

V is TRBV5-1 and J is TRBJ1-5, with 7 bases that match TRBD1. V trimming: 4 bases; J trimming: 5 bases; junction bases outside the gene matches: 3. CDR1 is SGHRS and CDR2 is YFSETQ in the germline V gene. The CDR3 totals 13 residues. CDR3 sequence (DNA): TGCGCCAGCAGCCGAACAGGGGATCAGCCCCAGCATTTT. It codes for CASSRTGDQPQHF. Variable domain in full (rest from reference TRBV5-1 and TRBJ1-5): KAGVTQTPRYLIKTRGQQVTLSCSPISGHRSVSWYQQTPGQGLQFLFEYFSETQRNKGNFPGRFSGRQFSNSRSEMNVSTLELGDSALYLCASSRTGDQPQHFGDGTRLSIL.

This clone appeared a few times. The chain employs TRBV29-1 and TRBJ1-4; D remains unclear. There are 12 residues in the CDR3. CDR1 SQVTM and CDR2 ANQGSEA come from the germline V gene. V was pared by 4 bases and J by 4 bases, with 7 bases between. CDR3 protein: CSVGVINEKLFF. CDR3 nucleotides: TGCAGCGTTGGAGTGATTAATGAAAAACTGTTTTTT. Variable domain in full (rest from reference TRBV29-1 and TRBJ1-4): SAVISQKPSRDICQRGTSLTIQCQVDSQVTMMFWYRQQPGQSLTLIATANQGSEATYESGFVIDKFPISRPNLTFSTLTVSNMSPEDSSIYLCSVGVINEKLFFGSGTQLSVL.

This clone occurred a few times. V and J are TRBV5-4 and TRBJ2-1, with D unclear. Germline CDR1 and CDR2: SGHNT and YYREEE (reference sequence). V gave up 4 bases and J gave up 10 bases, with 15 bases separating them. This CDR3 region has 13 residues. The CDR3 reads CASSPEDWGEQFF. The CDR3 region has the DNA TGTGCCAGCAGCCCTGAAGATTGGGGAGAGCAGTTCTTC.

This clone turned up a few times. The chain combines TRBV6-6 with TRBJ1-6; D possibly corresponds to TRBD1 (5 bases). The germline V gene encodes CDR1 MNHNY and CDR2 SVGAGI (reference sequence). Trimming stripped 11 bases from V and 8 bases from J, with 7 bases between. This CDR3 has 10 residues. The CDR3 nucleotides read TGTGCCGGAGGGGATTCACCCCTCCACTTT. It yields the protein CAGGDSPLHF.

Only a few counts were recorded for this clone. V and J are TRBV5-1 and TRBJ2-5; D gene uncertain. The germline V and J ends were trimmed by 6 bases and 5 bases, with 20 bases remaining between them. CDR3 length: 15 amino acids. CDR1 is SGHRS and CDR2 is YFSETQ in the germline V gene. CDR3 sequence (DNA): TGCGCCAGCACCCAGGCGGCCGGGCGCAGGGAGACCCAGTACTTC. Amino acid sequence: CASTQAAGRRETQYF.

The chain combines TRBV28 with TRBJ1-2, with 8 positions matching TRBD1. CDR1 is MDHEN and CDR2 is SYDVKM in the germline V gene. The CDR3 has 12 amino acids. The ends lost 10 bases at V and 6 bases at J; junction bases unmatched: 7. CDR3 loop: CAIEDRANGYTF. The CDR3 DNA is TGTGCCATCGAGGACAGGGCCAATGGCTACACCTTC.

In nucleotides, the CDR3 is TGCAGCGTTGAGCAGGTAGCTAACTATGGCTACACCTTC. Translated: CSVEQVANYGYTF. This chain links TRBV29-1 with TRBJ1-2, with D uncertain. V was shortened by 3 bases and J by 0 bases, with 8 bases between the two germline ends. Germline assignment: CDR1 SQVTM and CDR2 ANQGSEA. The CDR3 has 13 residues.

The sample holds a few counts of this clone. This chain links TRBV6-5 with TRBJ2-3; TRBD1 is a possible D gene (6 bases). Germline CDR1 MNHEY, CDR2 SVGAGI. The CDR3 sequence is 13 residues long. V lost 4 bases and J lost 6, with 11 bases in between. The CDR3 loop reads CASSLQGEDTQYF. CDR3 nucleotides: TGTGCCAGCAGTTTACAGGGTGAGGATACGCAGTATTTT.

The chain combines TRBV11-2 with TRBJ2-1, with D possibly being TRBD1 (5 bases). CDR1 and CDR2 from the germline V gene are SGHAT and FQNNGV. V lost 5 bases and J 1 base, leaving 15 bases between the germline ends. The CDR3 contains 16 residues. CDR3 in amino acids: CASSLQGGPSYNEQFF. CDR3 in DNA: TGTGCCAGCAGCCTCCAGGGCGGACCATCCTACAATGAGCAGTTCTTC. Using reference TRBV11-2 and TRBJ2-1 for the parts outside the CDR3, the full variable domain is EAGVAQSPRYKIIEKRQSVAFWCNPISGHATLYWYQQILGQGPKLLIQFQNNGVVDDSQLPKDRFSAERLKGVDSTLKIQPAKLEDSAVYLCASSLQGGPSYNEQFFGPGTRLTVL.

This chain connects TRBV14 to TRBJ1-4; D is unclear. CDR1 SGHDN and CDR2 FVKESK come from the germline V gene. This CDR3 has 14 amino acids. The V gene lost 4 bases and the J gene lost 8 bases, with 14 bases spanning the gap. In nucleotides, the CDR3 is TGTGCCAGCAGCCCAGTAGTCTCTGGGGAAAAACTGTTTTTT. Its protein product is CASSPVVSGEKLFF. The full variable domain, in which reference TRBV14 and TRBJ1-4 provide the parts outside the CDR3, is EAGVTQFPSHSVIEKGQTVTLRCDPISGHDNLYWYRRVMGKEIKFLLHFVKESKQDESGMPNNRFLAERTGGTYSTLKVQPAELEDSGVYFCASSPVVSGEKLFFGSGTQLSVL.

A few counts support this clone. J is TRBJ2-7 and V is TRBV7-3; TRBD2 is a possible D gene (6 bases). V was shortened by 8 bases and J by 3 bases, with 17 bases between the two germline ends. Germline values: CDR1 SGHTA, CDR2 FQGTGA. The CDR3 runs 14 residues. The CDR3 DNA reads as TGTGCCAGCGCCTCTCTCGGGACTCTCTACGAGCAGTACTTC. Encoded protein: CASASLGTLYEQYF.

The chain carries TRBV29-1 and TRBJ1-4; 7 bases align to TRBD1. Trimming took 5 bases from V and 7 from J; bases not matched to a gene: 7. The CDR3 is made up of 13 amino acids. Germline V gives CDR1 SQVTM, CDR2 ANQGSEA. CDR3 DNA: TGCAGCGTTCACCGACAGGGAGGTGAAAAACTGTTTTTT. Protein sequence: CSVHRQGGEKLFF.